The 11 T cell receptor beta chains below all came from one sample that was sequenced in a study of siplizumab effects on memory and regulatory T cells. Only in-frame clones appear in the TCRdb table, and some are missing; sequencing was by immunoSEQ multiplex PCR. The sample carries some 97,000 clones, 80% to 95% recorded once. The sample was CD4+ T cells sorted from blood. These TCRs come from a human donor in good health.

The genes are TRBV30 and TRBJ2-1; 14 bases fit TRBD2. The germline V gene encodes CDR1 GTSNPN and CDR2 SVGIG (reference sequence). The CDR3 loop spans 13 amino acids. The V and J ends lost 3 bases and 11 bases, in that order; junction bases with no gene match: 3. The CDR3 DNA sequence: TGTGCCTGGAGGTGGACTAGCGGGGGGCAGCAGTTCTTC. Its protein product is CAWRWTSGGQQFF.

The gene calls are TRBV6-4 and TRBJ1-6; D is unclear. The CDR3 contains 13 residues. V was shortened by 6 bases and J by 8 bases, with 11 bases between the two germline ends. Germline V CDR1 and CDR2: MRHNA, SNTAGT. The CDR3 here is CASSFSWDSPLHF. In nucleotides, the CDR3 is TGTGCCAGCAGCTTCTCGTGGGATTCACCCCTCCACTTT.

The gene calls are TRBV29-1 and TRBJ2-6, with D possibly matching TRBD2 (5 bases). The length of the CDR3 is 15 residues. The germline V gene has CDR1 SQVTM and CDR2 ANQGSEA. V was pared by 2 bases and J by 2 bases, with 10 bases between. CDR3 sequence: CSVEYAGAGANVLTF. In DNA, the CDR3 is TGCAGCGTTGAATATGCCGGGGCTGGGGCCAACGTCCTGACTTTC.

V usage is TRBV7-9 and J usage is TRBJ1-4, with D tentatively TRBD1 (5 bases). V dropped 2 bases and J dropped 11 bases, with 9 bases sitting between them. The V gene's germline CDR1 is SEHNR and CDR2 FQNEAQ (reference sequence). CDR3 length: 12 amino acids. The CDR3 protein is CASSLIGDKLFF. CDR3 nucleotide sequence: TGTGCCAGCAGCTTAATAGGGGACAAACTGTTTTTT.

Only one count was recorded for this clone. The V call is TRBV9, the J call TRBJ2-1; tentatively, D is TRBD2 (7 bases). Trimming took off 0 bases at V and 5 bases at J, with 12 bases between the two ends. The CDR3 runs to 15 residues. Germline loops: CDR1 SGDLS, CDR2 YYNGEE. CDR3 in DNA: TGTGCCAGCAGCGTAGAGGGGGGGAGAAACAATGAGCAGTTCTTC. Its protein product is CASSVEGGRNNEQFF.

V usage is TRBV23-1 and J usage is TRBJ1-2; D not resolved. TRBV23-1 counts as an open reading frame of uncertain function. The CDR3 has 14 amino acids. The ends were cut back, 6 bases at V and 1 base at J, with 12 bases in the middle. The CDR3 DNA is TGCGCCAGCAGCAAAGGTGCCGGTAACTATGGCTACACCTTC. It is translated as CASSKGAGNYGYTF.

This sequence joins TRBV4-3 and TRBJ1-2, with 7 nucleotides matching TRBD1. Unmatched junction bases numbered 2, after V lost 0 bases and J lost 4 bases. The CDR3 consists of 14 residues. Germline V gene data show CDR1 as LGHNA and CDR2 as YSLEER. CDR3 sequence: CASSQDQGVYGYTF. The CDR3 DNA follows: TGCGCCAGCAGCCAAGATCAGGGGGTCTATGGCTACACCTTC.

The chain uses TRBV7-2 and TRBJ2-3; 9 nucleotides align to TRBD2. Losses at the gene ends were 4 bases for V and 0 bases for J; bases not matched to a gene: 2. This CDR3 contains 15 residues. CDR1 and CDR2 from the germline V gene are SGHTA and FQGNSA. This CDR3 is CASSSGLASTDTQYF. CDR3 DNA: TGTGCCAGCAGCTCAGGACTAGCGAGCACAGATACGCAGTATTTT.

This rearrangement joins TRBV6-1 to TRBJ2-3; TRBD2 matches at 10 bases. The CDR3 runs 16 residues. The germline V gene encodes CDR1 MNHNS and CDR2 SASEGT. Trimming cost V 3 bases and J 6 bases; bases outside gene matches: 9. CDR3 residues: CASSDSGGPGWDTQYF. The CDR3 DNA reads TGTGCCAGCAGTGATAGCGGGGGGCCCGGGTGGGATACGCAGTATTTT.

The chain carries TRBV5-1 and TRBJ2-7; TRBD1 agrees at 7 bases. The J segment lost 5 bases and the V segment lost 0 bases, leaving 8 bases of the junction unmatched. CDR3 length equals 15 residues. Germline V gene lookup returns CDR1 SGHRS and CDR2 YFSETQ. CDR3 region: CASSLDLRQGDEQYF. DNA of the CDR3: TGCGCCAGCAGCTTGGACTTGAGACAGGGAGACGAGCAGTACTTC.

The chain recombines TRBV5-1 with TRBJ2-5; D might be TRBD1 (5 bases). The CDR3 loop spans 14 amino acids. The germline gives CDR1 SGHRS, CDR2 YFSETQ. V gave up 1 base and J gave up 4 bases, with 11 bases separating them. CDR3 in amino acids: CASSLKGRAETQYF. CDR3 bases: TGCGCCAGCAGCTTGAAAGGCAGGGCAGAGACCCAGTACTTC.